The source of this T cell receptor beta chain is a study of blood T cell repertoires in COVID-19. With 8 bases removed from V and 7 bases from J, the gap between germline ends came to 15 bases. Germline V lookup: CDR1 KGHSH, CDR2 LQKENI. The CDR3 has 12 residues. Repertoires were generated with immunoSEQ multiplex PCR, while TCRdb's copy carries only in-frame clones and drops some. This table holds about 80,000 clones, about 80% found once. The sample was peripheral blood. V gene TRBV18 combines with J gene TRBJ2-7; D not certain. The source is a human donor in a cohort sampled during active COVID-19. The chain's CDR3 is CASQRSDDEQYF. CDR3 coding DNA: TGTGCCAGCCAAAGGAGCGATGATGAGCAGTACTTC.